A single sample is the source of the 19 T cell receptor gamma chains below, sequenced in a study of Vδ1+ human thymocytes. Overall study results and limits: In the thymus, TRG and TRD repertoires looked highly polyclonal with Gaussian CDR3 lengths.

Extracted RNA was reverse transcribed into cDNA. Pooled V-gene forward primers with one constant-region reverse primer generated the CDR3 amplicons by multiplex PCR. TCRdb fed the multiplex PCR reads to CATT. This sample yields about 36,000 gamma-chain clones, of which around 20% are seen a single time; under 2% belongs to the top ten. The antigens these receptors bind are not known. The sequenced material came from Vdelta1+ gamma-delta thymocytes from the thymus. Subset meaning: FACS-sorted CD3+ TCRalphabeta- TCRVdelta1+ TCRVdelta2- thymocytes. The receptors were sampled from a girl in the first two years of life who had congenital heart surgery.

The chain employs TRGV8 and TRGJ1 or TRGJ2. The CDR3 contains 12 residues. Germline CDR1 and CDR2: VENAVY and YDSYNSRV. With 9 bases clipped from V and 4 bases from J, the junction kept 9 bases outside the gene matches. CDR3 bases: TGTGCCACCCCACCCCAATATTATAAGAAACTCTTT. Translating it yields CATPPQYYKKLF.

This clone was detected only a few times. The chain carries TRGV4 and TRGJP2. The V segment lost 4 bases and the J segment 6 bases; nucleotides outside the gene matches: 5. Germline V CDR1 and CDR2: EGSTGY, YDSYTSSV. This CDR3 is 13 amino acids long. The CDR3 reads CATWDMGDWIKTF. CDR3 DNA sequence: TGTGCCACCTGGGACATGGGTGATTGGATCAAGACGTTT.

On this clone itself: A much larger clonotype is one base distant, so this may be a read error. The rearrangement uses TRGV3 and TRGJ1 or TRGJ2. The CDR3 has 10 residues. Germline CDR1 reads VTNTFY; CDR2 reads YDVSTARD (reference sequence). The CDR3 here is CATWEYKKLF. DNA for the CDR3: TGCGCCACCTGGGAATATAAGAAACTCTTT.

V is TRGV2 and J is TRGJ1 or TRGJ2. With V trimmed by 1 base and J by 12 bases, 6 bases remained unmatched. The CDR3 consists of 11 residues. The germline CDR1 and CDR2 sequences are EGSNGY and YDSYNSKV. The CDR3 DNA sequence: TGTGCCACCTGGGACGGCGGGGGGAAACTCTTT. Protein sequence: CATWDGGGKLF.

This clone was counted a single time. This chain joins TRGV4 and TRGJ1 or TRGJ2. Germline CDR1 reads EGSTGY; CDR2 reads YDSYTSSV. The CDR3 totals 14 residues. J lost 0 bases, V lost 3 bases, and 5 bases had no gene match. In nucleotides, the CDR3 is TGTGCCACCTGGGATTTAATGAATTATTATAAGAAACTCTTT. It is translated as CATWDLMNYYKKLF.

A few counts support this clone. Other DNA sequences in this specimen translate into the identical CDR3. The gene calls are TRGV9 and TRGJ1 or TRGJ2. Per germline, CDR1 GITISATS and CDR2 ISYDGTV (reference sequence). The CDR3 has 11 amino acids. The trim removed 5 bases at V and 7 bases at J, leaving 5 bases unmatched. The CDR3 loop reads CALWVRYKKLF. CDR3 DNA: TGTGCCTTGTGGGTACGGTATAAGAAACTCTTT.

A few counts support this clone. The rearrangement links TRGV8 to TRGJP2. Trimming removed 6 bases from V and 8 bases from J; junction bases left unmatched: 6. The V gene's germline CDR1 is VENAVY and CDR2 YDSYNSRV. The CDR3 length is 12 residues. DNA for the CDR3: TGTGCCACCTGGTTACAAGATTGGATCAAGACGTTT. Residues: CATWLQDWIKTF.

This clone was observed a few times. This chain connects TRGV3 to TRGJ1 or TRGJ2. V lost 3 bases to trimming and J lost 7 bases; unmatched junction nucleotides: 9. Germline V lookup: CDR1 VTNTFY, CDR2 YDVSTARD (reference sequence). The CDR3 spans 13 residues. The CDR3 region has the DNA TGTGCCACCTGGGACCCCTCGAGGTATAAGAAACTCTTT. Protein sequence: CATWDPSRYKKLF.

In its sample, this clone was seen a few times. The chain is built from TRGV9 and TRGJ1 or TRGJ2. The CDR3 has 11 residues. V lost 0 bases, J lost 12 bases, and 5 bases stayed unmatched. The germline gives CDR1 GITISATS, CDR2 ISYDGTV (reference sequence). CDR3 sequence (DNA): TGTGCCTTGTGGGAGGTGCCTAGGAAACTCTTT. It codes for CALWEVPRKLF.

This clone was seen a few times. The J gene is TRGJ1 or TRGJ2, the V gene TRGV3. Germline CDR1 reads VTNTFY; CDR2 reads YDVSTARD (reference sequence). V was pared by 4 bases and J by 10 bases, with 4 bases of the junction left unmatched. The CDR3 sequence is 10 residues long. The CDR3 coding sequence is TGTGCCACCTGGGAGGACAAGAAACTCTTT. Its protein is CATWEDKKLF.

V usage is TRGV9 and J usage is TRGJ1 or TRGJ2. The CDR3 is made up of 10 amino acids. Germline CDR1 reads GITISATS; CDR2 reads ISYDGTV (reference sequence). After removal of 8 bases from V and 12 bases from J, the junction contained 10 bases not matched to a gene. The CDR3 nucleotides read TGTGCCTTGTTCAGGCGGGGGAAACTCTTT. It translates to CALFRRGKLF.

The sample holds a few counts of this clone. The chain has TRGV8 and TRGJ1 or TRGJ2. The CDR3 totals 13 residues. CDR1 and CDR2 from the germline V gene are VENAVY and YDSYNSRV. With 4 bases clipped from V and 1 base from J, the junction kept 4 bases outside the gene matches. This CDR3 reads CATWEQNYYKKLF. In nucleotides, the CDR3 is TGTGCCACCTGGGAGCAAAATTATTATAAGAAACTCTTT.

This clone has just a few counts. The rearrangement joins TRGV2 to TRGJ1 or TRGJ2. The CDR3 consists of 13 residues. Germline CDR1 reads EGSNGY; CDR2 reads YDSYNSKV. V shed 3 bases and J 3 bases; nucleotides not matched to a gene: 5. In DNA form, the CDR3 reads TGTGCCACCTGGGACAGACGTTATTATAAGAAACTCTTT. It translates to CATWDRRYYKKLF.

The V call is TRGV3, the J call TRGJ1 or TRGJ2. J was trimmed by 10 bases and V by 0 bases; bases with no gene match: 9. Germline CDR1 is VTNTFY and CDR2 is YDVSTARD (reference sequence). The CDR3 runs 13 residues. CDR3 loop: CATWDRRWRKKLF. Written as DNA, the CDR3 is TGTGCCACCTGGGACAGGCGATGGAGAAAGAAACTCTTT.

This clone was counted a few times. The chain joins TRGV5 to TRGJ1 or TRGJ2. The V segment lost 0 bases and the J segment 2 bases; nucleotides outside the gene matches: 10. The CDR3 consists of 16 residues. The germline V gene encodes CDR1 VINAFY and CDR2 YDVSNSKD. CDR3 sequence (DNA): TGTGCCACCTGGGACAGGCGAATTACTCATTATTATAAGAAACTCTTT. This encodes CATWDRRITHYYKKLF.

As to this clone: The same CDR3 can be traced to other DNA sequences in this sample. This sequence joins TRGV4 and TRGJ1 or TRGJ2. V trimming: 0 bases; J trimming: 7 bases; junction bases outside the gene matches: 9. This CDR3 region has 14 residues. Germline V gene sequence: CDR1 EGSTGY, CDR2 YDSYTSSV. CDR3 bases: TGTGCCACCTGGGATGGGTTAAGGGGGTATAAGAAACTCTTT. As protein: CATWDGLRGYKKLF.

This clone appeared a few times. Other nucleotide sequences in the sample specify the same CDR3. The chain is built from TRGV9 and TRGJ1 or TRGJ2. The CDR3 runs to 12 residues. In germline, CDR1 is GITISATS, CDR2 ISYDGTV (reference sequence). The V and J ends lost 0 bases and 8 bases, in that order; junction bases with no gene match: 4. In DNA form, the CDR3 reads TGTGCCTTGTGGGAGGTGGACGATAAGAAACTCTTT. As protein: CALWEVDDKKLF.

This clone came up once. The chain recombines TRGV3 with TRGJ1 or TRGJ2. Germline loops: CDR1 VTNTFY, CDR2 YDVSTARD (reference sequence). V trimming: 2 bases; J trimming: 5 bases; junction bases outside the gene matches: 12. The CDR3 sequence is 15 residues long. The CDR3 region is CATWDTSPGHYKKLF. The CDR3 coding sequence is TGTGCCACCTGGGACACGTCCCCCGGGCATTATAAGAAACTCTTT.

This clone came up a few times. Since a much larger clone is just one base distant, this may be a read error. Other DNA sequences from this sample encode an identical CDR3 as well. The chain joins TRGV9 to TRGJ1 or TRGJ2. V trimming: 0 bases; J trimming: 7 bases; junction bases outside the gene matches: 3. Germline CDR1 GITISATS, CDR2 ISYDGTV (reference sequence). The CDR3 loop spans 12 amino acids. CDR3 in amino acids: CALWEVPYKKLF. DNA of the CDR3: TGTGCCTTGTGGGAGGTGCCATATAAGAAACTCTTT.